One sample yielded the 21 T cell receptor beta chains listed below, sequenced in a study of blood T cell repertoires in COVID-19. This table comes from immunoSEQ multiplex PCR, and its TCRdb copy is limited to in-frame clones, with some not included. The sample lists about 480,000 clones; around 85% were seen once. Material: PBMCs or T cells enriched from blood (not recorded which). These receptors all stem from a woman aged 60 to 75 who had recovered from COVID-19.

The V call is TRBV24-1, the J call TRBJ2-3, with TRBD1 matching 10 bases. Per germline, CDR1 KGHDR and CDR2 SFDVKD. This CDR3 is 15 amino acids long. V gave up 6 bases and J gave up 5 bases; unmatched junction bases: 7. CDR3 DNA sequence: TGTGCCACCAGTCTGGGACAGGGGCCGGGAGATACGCAGTATTTT. It yields the protein CATSLGQGPGDTQYF.

The V call is TRBV27, the J call TRBJ1-6; D is perhaps TRBD1 (5 bases). The CDR3 sequence is 12 residues long. Trimming removed 6 bases from V and 16 bases from J, with 16 bases in between. Germline CDR1 MNHEY, CDR2 SMNVEV (reference sequence). The CDR3 here is CASSNSRRGLHF. In DNA, the CDR3 is TGTGCCAGCAGCAATTCCAGGCGGGGGCTCCACTTT.

The rearrangement uses TRBV15 and TRBJ1-1; no firm D call. In germline, CDR1 is LNHNV, CDR2 YYDKDF (reference sequence). The V and J ends lost 0 bases and 5 bases respectively, with 7 bases between them. The CDR3 runs to 13 residues. Here the CDR3 DNA reads TGTGCCACCAGCAGAGAAGTGAGGACTGAAGCTTTCTTT. Translation: CATSREVRTEAFF. The full variable domain, completed using reference TRBV15 and TRBJ1-1, is DAMVIQNPRYQVTQFGKPVTLSCSQTLNHNVMYWYQQKSSQAPKLLFHYYDKDFNNEADTPDNFQSRRPNTSFCFLDIRSPGLGDTAMYLCATSREVRTEAFFGQGTRLTVV.

V gene TRBV6-5 combines with J gene TRBJ2-3; no firm D call. Germline V gene data show CDR1 as MNHEY and CDR2 as SVGAGI. The CDR3 is made up of 12 amino acids. With 0 bases removed from V and 5 bases from J, the gap between germline ends came to 3 bases. The CDR3 DNA reads as TGTGCCAGCAGTTACTCGAGAGATACGCAGTATTTT. This translates into CASSYSRDTQYF.

This clone came up a few times. As DNA, the CDR3 is TGTGCCAGCAGCCCAAAGGGGGTCCCTGGGGCCAACGTCCTGACTTTC. Amino acids: CASSPKGVPGANVLTF. The rearrangement links TRBV5-5 to TRBJ2-6; weak D call: TRBD1 (6 bases). CDR1 and CDR2 from the germline V gene are SGHKS and YYEKEE (reference sequence). Between the trimmed V and J ends, which lost 4 bases and 2 bases, there was a span of 13 bases. CDR3 length: 16 residues.

On this clone: Other DNA sequences within the sample encode an identical CDR3. The chain recombines TRBV6-5 with TRBJ1-2; 7 nucleotides match TRBD1. The CDR3 extends over 13 amino acids. Germline V CDR1 and CDR2: MNHEY, SVGAGI. Trimming cost V 4 bases and J 4 bases; bases outside gene matches: 3. CDR3 nucleotide sequence: TGTGCCAGCAGTTTACAGGGGATCTATGGCTACACCTTC. It is translated as CASSLQGIYGYTF.

The chain joins TRBV2 to TRBJ1-2; 12 bases are a match to TRBD1. The V gene end was trimmed by 6 bases and the J gene end by 5 bases; junction bases not matched to a gene: 7. In germline, CDR1 is SNHLY, CDR2 FYNNEI. The CDR3 spans 15 residues. The CDR3 region has the DNA TGTGCCAGCAGCGCAGGGGACAGGGGGCAATATGGCTACACCTTC. It is translated as CASSAGDRGQYGYTF. Full variable domain (missing parts from reference TRBV2 and TRBJ1-2): EPEVTQTPSHQVTQMGQEVILRCVPISNHLYFYWYRQILGQKVEFLVSFYNNEISEKSEIFDDQFSVERPDGSNFTLKIRSTKLEDSAMYFCASSAGDRGQYGYTFGSGTRLTVV.

This rearrangement joins TRBV11-3 to TRBJ1-2; D possibly corresponds to TRBD1 (6 bases). The CDR3 consists of 14 residues. Germline V gives CDR1 SGHNT, CDR2 YENEEA. V was cut by 5 bases and J by 7 bases, with 17 bases left in between. CDR3 protein: CASSPFRDKCGYTF. The CDR3 coding sequence is TGTGCCAGCAGCCCGTTTCGGGACAAATGTGGCTACACCTTC.

The J gene is TRBJ1-1, the V gene TRBV2; 8 bases map to TRBD1. The CDR3 is 15 residues long. Germline CDR1 and CDR2: SNHLY and FYNNEI. This CDR3 reads CDQHSGGFRNTEAFF. As DNA, the CDR3 is TGTGACCAGCACTCAGGGGGCTTTAGGAACACTGAAGCTTTCTTT. The full variable domain, with the rest looked up from reference TRBV2 and TRBJ1-1, is EPEVTQTPSHQVTQMGQEVILRCVPISNHLYFYWYRQILGQKVEFLVSFYNNEISEKSEIFDDQFSVERPDGSNFTLKIRSTKLEDSAMYFCDQHSGGFRNTEAFFGQGTRLTVV.

The chain carries TRBV24-1 and TRBJ2-3, with D perhaps matching TRBD2 (6 bases). Between the trimmed V and J ends, which lost 0 bases and 6 bases, there was a span of 12 bases. The germline gives CDR1 KGHDR, CDR2 SFDVKD. CDR3 length: 15 residues. The CDR3 loop is CATSDLGLGGDTQYF. The CDR3 bases are TGTGCCACCAGTGATTTGGGTCTAGGAGGGGATACGCAGTATTTT.

The chain is built from TRBV10-3 and TRBJ1-2, with 7 bases identical to TRBD1. The CDR3 extends over 16 amino acids. CDR1 and CDR2 from the germline V gene are ENHRY and SYGVKD. V shed 4 bases, J shed 5 bases, and the junction held 13 bases outside the gene matches. In DNA, the CDR3 is TGTGCCATCAGTGCGAGACAGGGATTTTCCGAATATGGCTACACCTTC. Encoded protein: CAISARQGFSEYGYTF.

The chain uses TRBV6-5 and TRBJ1-2; no firm D call. The germline V gene has CDR1 MNHEY and CDR2 SVGAGI. The V end was cut by 8 bases, the J end by 1 base, with 8 bases between. This CDR3 spans 12 amino acids. The CDR3 DNA reads TGTGCCAGCGGGCCCTTTAACTATGGCTACACCTTC. Translating gives CASGPFNYGYTF.

The chain combines TRBV6-2 or TRBV6-3 with TRBJ2-7; 8 bases fit TRBD1. V dropped 6 bases and J dropped 6; count of bases not matched to a gene: 4. Germline V gives CDR1 MNHEY, CDR2 SVGEGT. This CDR3 has 12 amino acids. This CDR3 reads CASSRGQAEQYF. The CDR3 DNA reads TGTGCCAGCAGCAGGGGACAGGCCGAGCAGTACTTC.

The V and J genes are TRBV27 and TRBJ1-4, with 8 bases that match TRBD1. The CDR3 contains 14 residues. With 5 bases clipped from V and 7 bases from J, the junction kept 6 bases outside the gene matches. CDR1 and CDR2 from the germline V gene are MNHEY and SMNVEV (reference sequence). The CDR3 DNA reads TGTGCCAGCAGTCCCAGGGGGCGCCGTGAAAAACTGTTTTTT. Translating it yields CASSPRGRREKLFF.

This chain links TRBV2 with TRBJ2-3; TRBD2 matches at 15 bases. V shed 6 bases and J 7 bases; nucleotides not matched to a gene: 8. Germline CDR1 reads SNHLY; CDR2 reads FYNNEI. This CDR3 comprises 16 residues. The CDR3 DNA is TGTGCCAGCAGGCCGGGACTAGCGGGGGGTTTGTATACGCAGTATTTT. Translation: CASRPGLAGGLYTQYF.

This sequence joins TRBV3-1 (or the pseudogene TRBV3-2) and TRBJ1-2; perhaps TRBD1 as D (5 bases). The germline V and J ends were trimmed by 0 bases and 5 bases, with 16 bases remaining between them. Germline loops: CDR1 LGHDT, CDR2 YNNKEL (reference sequence). The CDR3 consists of 16 residues. Here the CDR3 DNA reads TGTGCCAGCAGCCAAGATCGGGCGGTCGGGGGATATGGCTACACCTTC. Encoded protein: CASSQDRAVGGYGYTF.

The rearrangement links TRBV4-1 to TRBJ1-1; 8 bases fit TRBD1. Germline V gene data show CDR1 as MGHRA and CDR2 as YSYEKL. The ends lost 1 base at V and 2 bases at J; junction bases unmatched: 3. The CDR3 is made up of 15 amino acids. The DNA for the CDR3 is TGCGCCAGCAGCCAAGTTGGACAGGGAAACACTGAAGCTTTCTTT. Protein sequence: CASSQVGQGNTEAFF.

This rearrangement joins TRBV5-1 to TRBJ2-3; TRBD1 agrees at 7 bases. CDR1 SGHRS and CDR2 YFSETQ come from the germline V gene. The J segment lost 3 bases and the V segment lost 5 bases, leaving 15 bases of the junction unmatched. This CDR3 contains 17 residues. The CDR3 reads CASRERGPASETDTQYF. CDR3 nucleotides: TGCGCCAGCAGGGAGAGGGGGCCCGCGAGTGAGACAGATACGCAGTATTTT. The full variable domain, its missing parts supplied by reference TRBV5-1 and TRBJ2-3, is KAGVTQTPRYLIKTRGQQVTLSCSPISGHRSVSWYQQTPGQGLQFLFEYFSETQRNKGNFPGRFSGRQFSNSRSEMNVSTLELGDSALYLCASRERGPASETDTQYFGPGTRLTVL.

The gene calls are TRBV28 and TRBJ2-2; D is possibly TRBD1 (5 bases). CDR1 and CDR2 from the germline V gene are MDHEN and SYDVKM. Trimming took off 7 bases at V and 5 bases at J, with 11 bases between the two ends. The CDR3 has 13 amino acids. CDR3 amino acids: CASTLGRTGELFF. CDR3 nucleotide sequence: TGTGCCAGCACCCTGGGGCGGACCGGGGAGCTGTTTTTT.

V usage is TRBV4-2 and J usage is TRBJ2-3, with 16 bases aligning to TRBD2. Germline V CDR1 and CDR2: LGHNA, YNFKEQ. V dropped 7 bases and J dropped 9; count of bases not matched to a gene: 13. The CDR3 runs to 17 residues. The CDR3 DNA reads TGTGCCAGCACCCCGGGACTAGCGGGGGGGCCGTTGAACACGCAGTATTTT. Translated, it gives CASTPGLAGGPLNTQYF.

The rearrangement links TRBV30 to TRBJ2-1; the match to TRBD1 covers 11 bases. The CDR3 covers 12 residues. With 5 bases clipped from V and 9 bases from J, the junction kept 3 bases outside the gene matches. Germline-derived CDR1 and CDR2 are GTSNPN and SVGIG (reference sequence). CDR3 DNA: TGTGCCTGGGGGGACAGGGGGACTGAGCAGTTCTTC. This gives the protein CAWGDRGTEQFF. Variable domain in full (rest from reference TRBV30 and TRBJ2-1): SQTIHQWPATLVQPVGSPLSLECTVEGTSNPNLYWYRQAAGRGLQLLFYSVGIGQISSEVPQNLSASRPQDRQFILSSKKLLLSDSGFYLCAWGDRGTEQFFGPGTRLTVL.